The 3 T cell receptor beta chains given below trace back to one sample, sequenced in a study of identical twins. Each CDR3 protein is one row after TCRdb ran MiXCR on the 5' RACE reads. The table has approximately 670,000 distinct CDR3 sequences, around 6% seen once. The specimen was naive T cells sorted from blood. All receptors derive from a young man in good health.

This clonotype was found many times. V usage is TRBV20-1 and J usage is TRBJ1-1; D is possibly TRBD1 (5 bases). V lost 6 bases to trimming and J lost 4 bases, with 21 bases between them. CDR1 and CDR2 from the germline V gene are DFQATT and SNEGSKA (reference sequence). The CDR3 has 15 amino acids. CDR3 amino acids: CSARKPTGLSTEAFF. CDR3 nucleotides: TGCAGTGCGAGAAAGCCCACAGGTCTGAGCACTGAAGCTTTCTTT.

V usage is TRBV28 and J usage is TRBJ2-3; 7 nucleotides line up with TRBD2. There are 19 residues in the CDR3. Germline V lookup: CDR1 MDHEN, CDR2 SYDVKM. V lost 3 bases, J lost 0 bases, and 15 bases stayed unmatched. The CDR3 DNA follows: TGTGCCAGCAGTTTCCCGGCGCTAGCGGATGGCCCTAGCACAGATACGCAGTATTTT. Translation: CASSFPALADGPSTDTQYF. The entire variable domain, with the rest obtained from reference TRBV28 and TRBJ2-3, is as follows: DVKVTQSSRYLVKRTGEKVFLECVQDMDHENMFWYRQDPGLGLRLIYFSYDVKMKEKGDIPEGYSVSREKKERFSLILESASTNQTSMYLCASSFPALADGPSTDTQYFGPGTRLTVL.

This clonotype was observed at least ten times. The CDR3 is CSVGAFAGESSYNEQFF. DNA for the CDR3: TGCAGCGTTGGGGCGTTTGCGGGAGAGAGCTCCTACAATGAGCAGTTCTTC. This chain uses TRBV29-1 with TRBJ2-1; 7 bases match TRBD2. In germline, CDR1 is SQVTM, CDR2 ANQGSEA. Unmatched junction bases numbered 12, after V lost 4 bases and J lost 0 bases. CDR3 size: 17 residues.